This T cell receptor beta chain is drawn from a study of cytomegalovirus exposure and HLA in healthy donors. Profiling relied on immunoSEQ multiplex PCR, and the TCRdb table lists in-frame clones only, not all of them. Of more than 250,000 clones listed, about 92% were seen once; the top ten hold 2.5% to 3.5%. This clone was recorded once. This CDR3 is also generated by other DNA sequences in the sample. Germline loops: CDR1 MNHEY, CDR2 SMNVEV (reference sequence). The CDR3 has 14 amino acids. The J segment lost 3 bases and the V segment lost 9 bases, leaving 7 bases of the junction unmatched. V and J are TRBV27 and TRBJ2-7, with 11 bases lining up with TRBD1. The sequencing input was PBMCs. The clonotype comes from a woman aged 25 to 39 in good health and CMV-seronegative. CDR3: CASSPGTGGYEQYF. The CDR3 DNA is TGTGCCAGTTCCCCAGGGACAGGGGGCTACGAGCAGTACTTC.